This T cell receptor (beta chain) appears in the sequencing data of a study of blood T cell repertoires in COVID-19. Study overall: Sites across the United States, Italy and Spain contributed samples from acute and convalescent COVID-19. PBMCs, B-cell-depleted T cells, or T cells were the source of the cDNA or gDNA that made up the material.

TCRdb's copy holds only in-frame clones and misses some; the assay was immunoSEQ multiplex PCR. Of approximately 220,000 clones in the sample, about 80% were seen once. J lost 2 bases, V lost 5 bases, and 4 bases had no gene match. The CDR3 spans 13 residues. Germline CDR1 SGDLS, CDR2 YYNGEE. The chain employs TRBV9 and TRBJ2-7; TRBD1 aligns across 7 bases. Sequencing was carried out using peripheral blood. The TCR originated in a woman in her 40s with active or convalescent COVID-19. CDR3 DNA: TGTGCCAGCAGTGGGACAGCCACCTACGAGCAGTACTTC. Its translation: CASSGTATYEQYF.